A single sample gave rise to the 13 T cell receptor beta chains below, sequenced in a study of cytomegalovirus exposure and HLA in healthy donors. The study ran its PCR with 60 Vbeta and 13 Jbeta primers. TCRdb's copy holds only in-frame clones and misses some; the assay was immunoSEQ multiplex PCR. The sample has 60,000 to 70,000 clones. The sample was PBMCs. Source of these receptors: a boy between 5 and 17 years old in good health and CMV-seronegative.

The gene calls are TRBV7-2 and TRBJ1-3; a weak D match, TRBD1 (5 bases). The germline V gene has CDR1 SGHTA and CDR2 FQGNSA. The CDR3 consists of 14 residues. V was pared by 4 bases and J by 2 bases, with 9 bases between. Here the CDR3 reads CASSSGTTGNTIYF. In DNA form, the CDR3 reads TGTGCCAGCAGCTCCGGGACTACTGGAAACACCATATATTTT. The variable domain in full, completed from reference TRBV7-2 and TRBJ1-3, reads GAGVSQSPSNKVTEKGKDVELRCDPISGHTALYWYRQSLGQGLEFLIYFQGNSAPDKSGLPSDRFSAERTGGSVSTLTIQRTQQEDSAVYLCASSSGTTGNTIYFGEGSWLTVV.

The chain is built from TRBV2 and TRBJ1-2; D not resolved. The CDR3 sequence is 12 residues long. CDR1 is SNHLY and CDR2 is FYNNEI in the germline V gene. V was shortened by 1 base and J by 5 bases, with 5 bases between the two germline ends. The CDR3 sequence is CASSEESYGYTF. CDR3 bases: TGTGCCAGCAGTGAAGAGAGTTATGGCTACACCTTC. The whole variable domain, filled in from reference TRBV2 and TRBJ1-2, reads EPEVTQTPSHQVTQMGQEVILRCVPISNHLYFYWYRQILGQKVEFLVSFYNNEISEKSEIFDDQFSVERPDGSNFTLKIRSTKLEDSAMYFCASSEESYGYTFGSGTRLTVV.

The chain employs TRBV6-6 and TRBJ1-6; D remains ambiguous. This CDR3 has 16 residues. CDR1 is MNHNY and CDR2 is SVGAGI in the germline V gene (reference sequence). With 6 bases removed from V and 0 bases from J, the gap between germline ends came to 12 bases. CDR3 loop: CASREHSSSYNSPLHF. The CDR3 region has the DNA TGTGCCAGCAGGGAGCATTCGAGCTCCTATAATTCACCCCTCCACTTT.

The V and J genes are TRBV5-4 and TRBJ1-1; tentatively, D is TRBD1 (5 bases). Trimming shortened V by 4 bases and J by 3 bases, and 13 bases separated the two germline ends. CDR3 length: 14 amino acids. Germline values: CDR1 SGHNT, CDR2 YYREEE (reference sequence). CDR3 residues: CASSRGRGDTEAFF. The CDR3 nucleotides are TGTGCCAGCAGCCGTGGGCGGGGGGACACTGAAGCTTTCTTT.

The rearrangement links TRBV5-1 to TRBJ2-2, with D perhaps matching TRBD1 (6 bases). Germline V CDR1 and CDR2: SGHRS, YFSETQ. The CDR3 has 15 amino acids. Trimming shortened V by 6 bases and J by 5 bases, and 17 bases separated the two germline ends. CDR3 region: CASTPLGQGTGELFF. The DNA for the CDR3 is TGCGCCAGCACCCCGTTGGGGCAGGGGACCGGGGAGCTGTTTTTT.

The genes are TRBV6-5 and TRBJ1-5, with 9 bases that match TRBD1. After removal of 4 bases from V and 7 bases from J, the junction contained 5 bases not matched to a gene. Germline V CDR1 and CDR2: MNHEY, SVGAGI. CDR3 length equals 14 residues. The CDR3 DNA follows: TGTGCCAGCAGTTTGGGACAGGGTCGCCAGCCCCAGCATTTT. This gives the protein CASSLGQGRQPQHF.

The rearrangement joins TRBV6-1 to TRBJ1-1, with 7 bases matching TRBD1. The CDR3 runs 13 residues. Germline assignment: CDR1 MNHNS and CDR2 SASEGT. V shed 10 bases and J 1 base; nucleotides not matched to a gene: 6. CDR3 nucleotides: TGTGCCACCAGGGGGGGGACGAACACTGAAGCTTTCTTT. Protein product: CATRGGTNTEAFF.

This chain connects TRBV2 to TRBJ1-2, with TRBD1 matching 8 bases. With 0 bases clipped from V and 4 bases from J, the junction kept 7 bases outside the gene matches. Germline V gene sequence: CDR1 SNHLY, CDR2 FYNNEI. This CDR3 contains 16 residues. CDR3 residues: CASSEARPGGSYGYTF. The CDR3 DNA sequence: TGTGCCAGCAGTGAAGCGCGGCCAGGGGGCTCCTATGGCTACACCTTC. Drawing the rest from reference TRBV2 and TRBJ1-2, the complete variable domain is EPEVTQTPSHQVTQMGQEVILRCVPISNHLYFYWYRQILGQKVEFLVSFYNNEISEKSEIFDDQFSVERPDGSNFTLKIRSTKLEDSAMYFCASSEARPGGSYGYTFGSGTRLTVV.

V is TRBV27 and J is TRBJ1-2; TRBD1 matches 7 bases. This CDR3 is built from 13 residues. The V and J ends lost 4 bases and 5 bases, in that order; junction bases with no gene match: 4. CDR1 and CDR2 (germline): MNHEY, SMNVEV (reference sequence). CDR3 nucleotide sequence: TGTGCCAGCAGTTCGGGGACAGTATATGGCTACACCTTC. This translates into CASSSGTVYGYTF.

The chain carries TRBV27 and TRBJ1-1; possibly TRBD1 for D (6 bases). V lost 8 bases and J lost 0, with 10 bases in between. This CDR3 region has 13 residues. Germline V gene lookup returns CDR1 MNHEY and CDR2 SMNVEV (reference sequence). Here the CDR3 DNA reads TGTGCCAGCTTACAGGGTTTGAACACTGAAGCTTTCTTT. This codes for CASLQGLNTEAFF.

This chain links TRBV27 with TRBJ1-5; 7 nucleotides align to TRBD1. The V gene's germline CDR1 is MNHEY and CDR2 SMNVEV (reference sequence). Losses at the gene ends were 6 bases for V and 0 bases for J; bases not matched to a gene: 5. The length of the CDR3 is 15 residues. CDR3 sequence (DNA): TGTGCCAGCAGAGGGACAGCCCATAGCAATCAGCCCCAGCATTTT. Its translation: CASRGTAHSNQPQHF.

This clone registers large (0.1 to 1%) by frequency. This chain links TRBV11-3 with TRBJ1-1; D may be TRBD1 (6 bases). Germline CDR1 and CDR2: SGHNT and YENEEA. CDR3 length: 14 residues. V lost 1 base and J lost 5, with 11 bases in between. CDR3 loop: CASSLGGRITEAFF. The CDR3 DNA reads TGTGCCAGCAGCTTAGGGGGGCGCATTACTGAAGCTTTCTTT.

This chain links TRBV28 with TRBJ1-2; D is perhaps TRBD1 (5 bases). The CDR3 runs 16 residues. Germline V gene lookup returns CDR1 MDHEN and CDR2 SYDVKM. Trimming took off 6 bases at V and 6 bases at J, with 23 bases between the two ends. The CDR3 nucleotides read TGTGCCAGCAGCTCCCAAAGCCTGCCGGTACAGGATGGCTACACCTTC. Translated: CASSSQSLPVQDGYTF.